The 28 T cell receptor beta chains given below trace back to one sample, sequenced in a study of CD8 T cells in ankylosing spondylitis (dated 2017 in TCRdb). Receptor libraries were prepared by 5' RACE. The sequencer listed for this sample is Illumina HiSeq 2500. TCRdb reprocessed the public reads (quality trimming at Q25 with fastp, clone calling with MiXCR) and kept in-frame beta chains. Rows matching on CDR3 protein sequence are summarized as one entry with the most common DNA and genes. Counted in this sample were 210,000 or so distinct CDR3 sequences; roughly 26% of them appeared once. Of the sample, around 6.3% falls within the top ten clones. Sample: blood, either unsorted or a sorted T cell fraction (not recorded which). Receptor source: a male donor with ankylosing spondylitis or in good health (not recorded which).

The chain recombines TRBV18 with TRBJ1-4; D perhaps matches TRBD1 (6 bases). Germline CDR1 KGHSH, CDR2 LQKENI. The CDR3 runs to 17 residues. Trimming cost V 2 bases and J 0 bases, with 13 bases left between them. The CDR3 sequence: CASSPRTAQATNEKLFF. CDR3 coding DNA: TGTGCCAGCTCACCAAGGACAGCGCAAGCAACTAATGAAAAACTGTTTTTT.

The sample holds one count of this clonotype. Given a much more abundant clone one base away, this may be a read error. Likely a read error: the CDR3 ends without its conserved phenylalanine or tryptophan. The rearrangement links TRBV27 to TRBJ2-7; the D gene is possibly TRBD1 (5 bases). V shed 3 bases and J shed 6 bases, with 15 bases lying between them. Germline V gene sequence: CDR1 MNHEY, CDR2 SMNVEV (reference sequence). This CDR3 is built from 14 residues. The CDR3 DNA sequence: TGTGCCAGCAGTTTGGCGAGCAGGGTGAGCGAGCAGTACCTC. Translating gives CASSLASRVSEQYL.

This clonotype was seen ten or more times. The chain is built from TRBV28 and TRBJ2-5; D call uncertain. Germline V gene data show CDR1 as MDHEN and CDR2 as SYDVKM. The CDR3 runs 12 residues. V lost 4 bases and J 5 bases, leaving 8 bases between the germline ends. The CDR3 DNA reads as TGTGCCAGCAGTTCCTCATTGGAGACCCAGTACTTC. Its protein is CASSSSLETQYF.

The chain has TRBV5-1 and TRBJ2-3; a possible D gene is TRBD2 (5 bases). There are 17 residues in the CDR3. Per the germline V gene, CDR1 is SGHRS and CDR2 is YFSETQ. With 0 bases removed from V and 4 bases from J, the gap between germline ends came to 18 bases. CDR3 region: CASSLARTRGSADTQYF. The CDR3 DNA is TGCGCCAGCAGCTTGGCCCGGACTCGAGGTTCCGCAGATACGCAGTATTTT.

This clonotype was picked up many times. This chain connects TRBV15 to TRBJ2-3; 7 nucleotides match TRBD1. With 0 bases clipped from V and 8 bases from J, the junction kept 11 bases outside the gene matches. Germline values: CDR1 LNHNV, CDR2 YYDKDF (reference sequence). The CDR3 is made up of 16 amino acids. In DNA form, the CDR3 reads TGTGCCACCAGCAGAGACAAGGGGAGCCCAGGGGGTACGCAGTATTTT. Protein sequence: CATSRDKGSPGGTQYF.

This clonotype has at least ten counts. The chain is built from TRBV6-5 and TRBJ2-7, with TRBD2 matching 9 bases. The V gene's germline CDR1 is MNHEY and CDR2 SVGAGI. V lost 4 bases to trimming and J lost 1 base; unmatched junction nucleotides: 14. There are 18 residues in the CDR3. The CDR3 DNA follows: TGTGCCAGCAGTTCGACCCCCCCACTTGCGGGAGGGTCCTACGAGCAGTACTTC. Protein product: CASSSTPPLAGGSYEQYF.

This clonotype has at least ten counts. CDR3 protein: CAISESPGLAYNEQFF. As DNA, the CDR3 is TGTGCCATCAGTGAGTCACCGGGACTAGCGTACAATGAGCAGTTCTTC. The chain is built from TRBV10-3 and TRBJ2-1; 10 nucleotides align to TRBD2. There are 16 residues in the CDR3. Per the germline V gene, CDR1 is ENHRY and CDR2 is SYGVKD. V shed 0 bases, J shed 4 bases, and the junction held 3 bases outside the gene matches.

The chain carries TRBV20-1 and TRBJ2-7; 10 positions match TRBD2. CDR1 is DFQATT, CDR2 SNEGSKA, per germline (reference sequence). The junction had 10 bases not matched to a gene; V was cut back by 4 bases and J by 4 bases. The CDR3 is made up of 15 amino acids. The chain's CDR3 is CSAKSSGSWIYEQYF. The DNA of the CDR3 is TGCAGTGCTAAGTCTAGCGGGAGTTGGATTTACGAGCAGTACTTC.

This clonotype has ten or more counts. V is TRBV20-1 and J is TRBJ1-1; D unclear. Trimming took 4 bases from V and 2 from J, leaving 11 bases between them. Germline V gene sequence: CDR1 DFQATT, CDR2 SNEGSKA (reference sequence). This CDR3 is 13 amino acids long. This CDR3 is CSAISGLNTEAFF. In DNA, the CDR3 is TGCAGTGCTATCTCAGGACTTAACACTGAAGCTTTCTTT.

The table lists this clonotype with a few counts. CDR3 sequence (DNA): TGTGCCAGCAGCCAGACAGGGTCCTACGAGCAGTACTTC. Translating gives CASSQTGSYEQYF. The rearrangement links TRBV16 to TRBJ2-7; 7 bases fit TRBD1. In germline, CDR1 is KGHSY, CDR2 FQNENV. This CDR3 region has 13 residues. Losses at the gene ends were 3 bases for V and 1 base for J; bases not matched to a gene: 0.

The rearrangement links TRBV29-1 to TRBJ1-4, with no clear D. The length of the CDR3 is 11 residues. Germline CDR1 and CDR2: SQVTM and ANQGSEA. Trimming stripped 5 bases from V and 5 bases from J, with 6 bases between. The CDR3 region is CSVLKNEKLFF. DNA for the CDR3: TGCAGCGTTTTGAAGAATGAAAAACTGTTTTTT.

This sequence joins TRBV29-1 and TRBJ2-7; D is ambiguous. Trimming took 3 bases from V and 6 from J, leaving 18 bases between them. Germline assignment: CDR1 SQVTM and CDR2 ANQGSEA. This CDR3 is built from 14 residues. The CDR3 loop is CSVEPGQKLGEQYF. As DNA, the CDR3 is TGCAGCGTTGAGCCGGGCCAAAAGTTGGGCGAGCAGTACTTC.

The chain joins TRBV4-2 to TRBJ1-4; D is perhaps TRBD1 (6 bases). The ends were cut back, 4 bases at V and 8 bases at J, with 17 bases in the middle. CDR3 size: 15 residues. Per the germline V gene, CDR1 is LGHNA and CDR2 is YNFKEQ. The CDR3 nucleotides read TGTGCCAGCAGCCTAGCTCTGGGGGCTGGGGAAAAACTGTTTTTT. Its translation is CASSLALGAGEKLFF.

This clonotype was seen more than once but under ten times. The chain is built from TRBV28 and TRBJ1-1; no clear D. Germline CDR1 reads MDHEN; CDR2 reads SYDVKM. There are 11 residues in the CDR3. Trimming removed 6 bases at V and 6 bases at J, with 8 bases between. The CDR3 coding sequence is TGTGCCAGCAGAAGGTGGGCTGAAGCTTTCTTT. As protein: CASRRWAEAFF.

The genes are TRBV6-1 and TRBJ2-5, with 10 bases fitting TRBD2. The V segment lost 6 bases and the J segment 2 bases; nucleotides outside the gene matches: 9. The germline V gene encodes CDR1 MNHNS and CDR2 SASEGT. The CDR3 has 16 residues. The CDR3 loop reads CASSVIGLADQETQYF. The CDR3 DNA sequence: TGTGCCAGCAGCGTTATCGGACTAGCGGATCAAGAGACCCAGTACTTC.

In DNA form, the CDR3 reads TGTGCCAGCAGCCACGAGCCTGGGACTAGTTGGTTCAATGAGCAGTTCTTC. As protein: CASSHEPGTSWFNEQFF. The V gene is TRBV3-1, the J gene TRBJ2-1; TRBD2 aligns across 8 bases. V shed 3 bases, J shed 6 bases, and the junction held 13 bases outside the gene matches. This CDR3 is 17 amino acids long. Germline CDR1 and CDR2: LGHDT and YNNKEL (reference sequence).

The sample holds many counts of this clonotype. V usage is TRBV3-1 and J usage is TRBJ2-6, with D unclear. Per germline, CDR1 LGHDT and CDR2 YNNKEL (reference sequence). The CDR3 spans 15 residues. Trimming removed 4 bases at V and 0 bases at J, with 7 bases between. Written as DNA, the CDR3 is TGTGCCAGCAGCCGTGCACACTCTGGGGCCAACGTCCTGACTTTC. Its protein is CASSRAHSGANVLTF. The variable domain in full, completed from reference TRBV3-1 and TRBJ2-6, reads DTAVSQTPKYLVTQMGNDKSIKCEQNLGHDTMYWYKQDSKKFLKIMFSYNNKELIINETVPNRFSPKSPDKAHLNLHINSLELGDSAVYFCASSRAHSGANVLTFGAGSRLTVL.

At least ten counts were recorded for this clonotype. The chain is built from TRBV5-6 and TRBJ1-1, with a possible D match to TRBD1 (5 bases). This CDR3 spans 14 amino acids. The V gene lost 4 bases and the J gene lost 3 bases, with 13 bases spanning the gap. The germline gives CDR1 SGHDT, CDR2 YYEEEE. This chain's CDR3 is CASSLGAGDTEAFF. The DNA of the CDR3 is TGTGCCAGCAGCCTGGGAGCGGGGGACACTGAAGCTTTCTTT.

Ten or more counts support this clonotype. The chain links TRBV3-1 to TRBJ1-1; D is ambiguous. The CDR3 runs to 13 residues. V was pared by 3 bases and J by 5 bases, with 10 bases between. Germline CDR1 LGHDT, CDR2 YNNKEL (reference sequence). CDR3 sequence reads: CASSQTKVTEAFF. The CDR3, as DNA: TGTGCCAGCAGCCAGACGAAAGTAACTGAAGCTTTCTTT.

This chain links TRBV7-3 with TRBJ2-5; D may match TRBD1 or TRBD2 (5 bases each). Germline-derived CDR1 and CDR2 are SGHTA and FQGTGA. The CDR3 spans 15 residues. The germline V and J ends were trimmed by 6 bases and 2 bases, with 16 bases remaining between them. As DNA, the CDR3 is TGTGCCAGCAGTCTATTTGGGACGCAACAAGAGACCCAGTACTTC. As protein: CASSLFGTQQETQYF.

This clonotype has just a few counts. The chain has TRBV29-1 and TRBJ2-7; perhaps TRBD2 as D (5 bases). V was trimmed by 4 bases and J by 2 bases, leaving 21 bases between them. CDR3 length: 16 residues. The germline gives CDR1 SQVTM, CDR2 ANQGSEA. The CDR3 DNA follows: TGCAGCGTTGGAGGCATGTCCGGGGTCCCAACCTACGAGCAGTACTTC. This encodes CSVGGMSGVPTYEQYF.

This clonotype was seen repeatedly, ten times or more. The chain has TRBV11-2 and TRBJ2-3; TRBD1 aligns across 9 bases. J lost 14 bases, V lost 0 bases, and 6 bases had no gene match. There are 13 residues in the CDR3. Germline CDR1 reads SGHAT; CDR2 reads FQNNGV. CDR3 sequence: CASSLDPGQGVYF. The CDR3, as DNA: TGTGCCAGCAGCTTAGATCCGGGACAGGGAGTGTATTTT.

Ten or more counts support this clonotype. This rearrangement joins TRBV29-1 to TRBJ2-7; 11 bases map to TRBD1. The CDR3 has 13 residues. Unmatched junction bases numbered 6, after V lost 4 bases and J lost 7 bases. Germline V gives CDR1 SQVTM, CDR2 ANQGSEA. The CDR3 region is CSVGGQGAREQYF. The DNA of the CDR3 is TGCAGCGTTGGAGGACAGGGGGCCCGGGAGCAGTACTTC.

This clonotype was recorded many times. The chain is built from TRBV29-1 and TRBJ2-1, with 8 bases aligning to TRBD2. Germline assignment: CDR1 SQVTM and CDR2 ANQGSEA. The CDR3 extends over 15 amino acids. Trimming took 7 bases from V and 6 from J; bases not matched to a gene: 14. In DNA, the CDR3 is TGCAGCGCTCCCCCCAGCGGGAGTATAGGCAATGAGCAGTTCTTC. Protein: CSAPPSGSIGNEQFF.

Many counts were recorded for this clonotype. The rearrangement uses TRBV29-1 and TRBJ2-1, with D possibly matching TRBD2 (5 bases). The CDR3 consists of 14 residues. The germline gives CDR1 SQVTM, CDR2 ANQGSEA. Trimming cost V 4 bases and J 4 bases, with 14 bases left between them. The CDR3 protein is CSVARVVRYNEQFF. The CDR3 DNA is TGCAGCGTTGCGCGGGTGGTGAGGTACAATGAGCAGTTCTTC.

This clonotype was counted only a few times. The chain is built from TRBV4-2 and TRBJ2-3; 7 nucleotides agree with TRBD2. Germline V gene sequence: CDR1 LGHNA, CDR2 YNFKEQ. The junction had 6 bases not matched to a gene; V was cut back by 0 bases and J by 6 bases. The CDR3 sequence is 15 residues long. The CDR3 loop reads CASSQERLATDTQYF. CDR3 nucleotide sequence: TGTGCCAGCAGCCAAGAGAGACTAGCAACCGATACGCAGTATTTT.

The chain couples TRBV10-3 to TRBJ2-7, with D tentatively TRBD1 (6 bases). The ends were cut back, 3 bases at V and 0 bases at J, with 12 bases in the middle. Germline V gene lookup returns CDR1 ENHRY and CDR2 SYGVKD. The CDR3 covers 15 residues. CDR3 in DNA: TGTGCCATCAGTGACCCGGGACACTCCTCCTACGAGCAGTACTTC. Its protein is CAISDPGHSSYEQYF.

This clonotype showed up just once. The chain couples TRBV20-1 to TRBJ2-6; no definite D call. Trimming left V 4 bases short and J 2 bases short, with 9 bases between. CDR1 and CDR2 from the germline V gene are DFQATT and SNEGSKA (reference sequence). This CDR3 has 14 residues. The CDR3, as DNA: TGCAGTGCTATGACCCCCGCTGGGGCCAACGTCCTGACTTTC. It encodes CSAMTPAGANVLTF.